The sequence of this T cell receptor (beta chain) was determined in a study of OX40 agonist ivuxolimab in advanced cancers. Clones were sequenced by immunoSEQ multiplex PCR, and TCRdb holds only the in-frame ones, with some missing. This table has 70,000 to 85,000 clones, about 94% appearing once. Remarks on this clone: Its specificity is not known.

V shed 2 bases, J shed 10 bases, and the junction held 11 bases outside the gene matches. This CDR3 comprises 15 residues. Germline assignment: CDR1 MGHDK and CDR2 SYGVNS. Study findings and constraints: Partial responders treated at 0.1-3.0 mg/kg exhibited clonal expansion among the lowest measured.

The sequences come from CD4+ or CD8+ T cells sorted from blood, collected in a trial of the OX40 agonist ivuxolimab. The source is an adult with an advanced solid tumor such as melanoma, head and neck, liver or kidney cancer. The chain is built from TRBV25-1 and TRBJ2-1, with TRBD2 matching 7 bases. CDR3 region: CASSEDEGGPWEQFF. The CDR3 DNA reads TGTGCCAGCAGTGAAGATGAGGGAGGGCCCTGGGAGCAGTTCTTC.